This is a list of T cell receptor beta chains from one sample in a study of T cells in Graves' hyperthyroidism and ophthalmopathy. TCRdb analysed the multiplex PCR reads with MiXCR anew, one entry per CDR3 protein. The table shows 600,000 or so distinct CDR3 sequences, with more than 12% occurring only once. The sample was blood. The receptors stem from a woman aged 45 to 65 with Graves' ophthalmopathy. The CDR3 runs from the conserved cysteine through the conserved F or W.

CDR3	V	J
CASSNGRGPGLSGANVLTF	TRBV13	TRBJ2-6
CASSKRGPWTGGTLNEQFF	TRBV3-1	TRBJ2-1
CAWRPGRNQPQHF	TRBV30	TRBJ1-5
CASRITGTGGYNEQFF	TRBV28	TRBJ2-1
CAREGQGECNDIQYF	TRBV19	TRBJ2-4
CASSTRQRYGYTF	TRBV28	TRBJ1-2
CASSLIGSDVYGYTF	TRBV28	TRBJ1-2
CASSIYSGPDQPQHF	TRBV10-2	TRBJ1-5
CASSQARIHEQYF	TRBV4-3	TRBJ2-7
CASSSRGTGDETQYF	TRBV12-3/TRBV12-4	TRBJ2-5
CASSLWGPYEQYF	TRBV5-6	TRBJ2-7
CSASGTGGNQPQHF	TRBV20-1	TRBJ1-5
CASSFSRGQGEQYF	TRBV28	TRBJ2-7
CASSLDPGGNTEAFF	TRBV11-2	TRBJ1-1
CASSRTHYEQYF	TRBV16	TRBJ2-7
CASRRMGQGDYEQYF	TRBV12-3/TRBV12-4	TRBJ2-7
CASRLLGLAGGTSYNEQFF	TRBV5-8	TRBJ2-1
CASSQVGGRASHEQYF	TRBV4-2	TRBJ2-7
CASSTIGTGLGHF	TRBV6-2/TRBV6-3	TRBJ1-5
CASSKDRSRQPQHF	TRBV27	TRBJ1-5
CASSLQTPNEQFF	TRBV28	TRBJ2-1
CASSQPSGSRGETQYF	TRBV3-1	TRBJ2-5
CASSPEREGSYNEQFF	TRBV3-1	TRBJ2-1
CASRDRGSMDQPQHF	TRBV12-3/TRBV12-4	TRBJ1-5
CASSLGRQSSSYEQYF	TRBV11-1	TRBJ2-7
CASSRKSIRDTLRSYEQYF	TRBV3-2	TRBJ2-7
CATRVIAGGPQETQYF	TRBV6-1	TRBJ2-5
CASSDDAGANVLTF	TRBV2	TRBJ2-6
CATSDRENEKLFF	TRBV7-9	TRBJ1-4
CSAPPEGGPDQETQYF	TRBV20-1	TRBJ2-5
CSAGLYNEQFF	TRBV20-1	TRBJ2-1
CATSVGRQETQYF	TRBV24-1	TRBJ2-5
CASSVSGLAETDEQFF	TRBV9	TRBJ2-1
CATSGTGDQQFPYNEQFF	TRBV28	TRBJ2-1
CASSLGTYGQYF	TRBV5-1	TRBJ2-7
CASSLYAVGAFF	TRBV13	TRBJ1-1
CATSASSGWQPQHF	TRBV24-1	TRBJ1-5